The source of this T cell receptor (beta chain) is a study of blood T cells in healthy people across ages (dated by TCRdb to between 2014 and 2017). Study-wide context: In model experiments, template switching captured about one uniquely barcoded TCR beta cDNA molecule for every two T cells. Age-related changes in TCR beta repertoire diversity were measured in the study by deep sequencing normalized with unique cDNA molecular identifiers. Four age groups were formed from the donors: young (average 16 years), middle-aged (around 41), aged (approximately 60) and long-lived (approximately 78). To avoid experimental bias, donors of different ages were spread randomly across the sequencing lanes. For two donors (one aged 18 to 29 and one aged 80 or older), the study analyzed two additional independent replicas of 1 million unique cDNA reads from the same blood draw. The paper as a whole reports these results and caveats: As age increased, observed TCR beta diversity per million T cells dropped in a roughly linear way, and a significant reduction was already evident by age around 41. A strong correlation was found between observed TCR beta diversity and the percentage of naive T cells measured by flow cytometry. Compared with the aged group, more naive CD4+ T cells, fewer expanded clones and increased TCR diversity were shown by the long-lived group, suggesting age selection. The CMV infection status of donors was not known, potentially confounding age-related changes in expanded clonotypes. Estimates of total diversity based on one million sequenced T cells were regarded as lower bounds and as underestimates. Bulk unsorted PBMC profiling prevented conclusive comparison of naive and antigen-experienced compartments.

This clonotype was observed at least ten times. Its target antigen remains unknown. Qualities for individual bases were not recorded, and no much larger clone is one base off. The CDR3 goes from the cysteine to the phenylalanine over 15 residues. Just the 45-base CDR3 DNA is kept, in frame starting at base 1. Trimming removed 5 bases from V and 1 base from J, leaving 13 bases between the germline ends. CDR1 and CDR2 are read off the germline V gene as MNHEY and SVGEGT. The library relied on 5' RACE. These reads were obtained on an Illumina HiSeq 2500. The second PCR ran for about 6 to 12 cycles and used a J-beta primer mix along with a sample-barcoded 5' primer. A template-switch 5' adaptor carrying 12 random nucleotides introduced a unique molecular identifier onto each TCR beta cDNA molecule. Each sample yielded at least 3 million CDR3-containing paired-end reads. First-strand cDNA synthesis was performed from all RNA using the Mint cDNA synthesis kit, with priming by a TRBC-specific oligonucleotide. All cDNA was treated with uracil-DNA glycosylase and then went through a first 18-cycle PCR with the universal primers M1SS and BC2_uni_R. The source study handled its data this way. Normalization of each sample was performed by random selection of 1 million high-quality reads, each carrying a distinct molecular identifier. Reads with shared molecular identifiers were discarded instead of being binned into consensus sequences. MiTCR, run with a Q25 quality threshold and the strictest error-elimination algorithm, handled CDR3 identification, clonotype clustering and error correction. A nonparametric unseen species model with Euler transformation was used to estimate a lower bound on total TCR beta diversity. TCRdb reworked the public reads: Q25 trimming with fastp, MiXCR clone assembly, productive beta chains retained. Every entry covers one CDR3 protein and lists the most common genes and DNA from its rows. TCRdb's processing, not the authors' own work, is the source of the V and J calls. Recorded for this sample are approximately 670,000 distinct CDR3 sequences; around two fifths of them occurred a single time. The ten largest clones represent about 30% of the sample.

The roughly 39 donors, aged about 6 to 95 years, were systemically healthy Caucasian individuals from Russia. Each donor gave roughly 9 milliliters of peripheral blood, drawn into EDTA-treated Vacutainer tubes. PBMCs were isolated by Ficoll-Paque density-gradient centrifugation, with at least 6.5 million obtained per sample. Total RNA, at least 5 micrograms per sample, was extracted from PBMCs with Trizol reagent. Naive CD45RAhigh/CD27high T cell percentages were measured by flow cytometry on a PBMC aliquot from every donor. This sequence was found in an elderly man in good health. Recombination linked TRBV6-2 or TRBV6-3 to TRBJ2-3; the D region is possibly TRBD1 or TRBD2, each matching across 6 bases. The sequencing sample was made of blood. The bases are TGTGCCAGCAGTACCGACGGGGGCCGCACAGATACGCAGTATTTT. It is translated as CASSTDGGRTDTQYF.